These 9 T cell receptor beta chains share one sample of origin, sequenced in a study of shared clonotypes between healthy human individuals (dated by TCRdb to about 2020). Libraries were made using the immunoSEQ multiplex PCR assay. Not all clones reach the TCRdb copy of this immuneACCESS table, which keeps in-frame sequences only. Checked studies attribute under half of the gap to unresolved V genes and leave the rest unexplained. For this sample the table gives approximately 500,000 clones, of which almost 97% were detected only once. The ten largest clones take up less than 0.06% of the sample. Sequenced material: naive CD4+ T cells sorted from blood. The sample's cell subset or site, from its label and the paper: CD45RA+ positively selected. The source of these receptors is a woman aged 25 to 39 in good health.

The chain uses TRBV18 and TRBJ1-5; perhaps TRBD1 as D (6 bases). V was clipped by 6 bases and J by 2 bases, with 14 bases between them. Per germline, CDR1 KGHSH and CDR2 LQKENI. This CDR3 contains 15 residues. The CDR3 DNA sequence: TGTGCCAGCTCTCAGAGGGGGTTGCGCAATCAGCCCCAGCATTTT. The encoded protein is CASSQRGLRNQPQHF.

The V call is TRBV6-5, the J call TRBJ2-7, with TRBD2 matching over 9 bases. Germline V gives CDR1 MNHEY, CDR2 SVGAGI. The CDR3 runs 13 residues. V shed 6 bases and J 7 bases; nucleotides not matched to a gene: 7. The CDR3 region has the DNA TGTGCCAGCAGGGAGGGACTAGCCGAAGAGCAGTACTTC. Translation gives CASREGLAEEQYF.

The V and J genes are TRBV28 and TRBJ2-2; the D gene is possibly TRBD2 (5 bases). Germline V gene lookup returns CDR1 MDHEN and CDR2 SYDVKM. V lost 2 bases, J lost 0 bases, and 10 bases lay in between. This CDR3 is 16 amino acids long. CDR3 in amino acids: CASSLPGLPNTGELFF. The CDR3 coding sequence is TGTGCCAGCAGTTTACCGGGGTTGCCGAACACCGGGGAGCTGTTTTTT.

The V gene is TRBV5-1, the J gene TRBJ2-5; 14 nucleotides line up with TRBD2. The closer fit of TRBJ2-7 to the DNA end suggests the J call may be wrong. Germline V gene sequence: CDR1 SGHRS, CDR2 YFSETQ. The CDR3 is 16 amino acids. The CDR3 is CASSFGLAGGTYEQYF. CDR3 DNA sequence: TGCGCCAGCAGCTTCGGACTAGCGGGAGGTACCTACGAGCAGTACTTC.

CDR3 in amino acids: CSVEIFRDSLNYGYTF. For the CDR3, the DNA is TGCAGCGTTGAAATTTTCCGGGACAGCCTAAACTATGGCTACACCTTC. The chain carries TRBV29-1 and TRBJ1-2; TRBD1 matches at 7 bases. Losses at the gene ends were 2 bases for V and 2 bases for J; bases not matched to a gene: 11. The germline gives CDR1 SQVTM, CDR2 ANQGSEA. The CDR3 extends over 16 amino acids.

CDR3 DNA sequence: TGTGCCAGCTCCCTACGGACAGGGGAGTCCTACGAGCAGTACTTC. It is translated as CASSLRTGESYEQYF. The chain couples TRBV18 to TRBJ2-7, with 9 bases fitting TRBD1. The CDR3 is 15 residues long. The V and J ends lost 6 bases and 1 base, in that order; junction bases with no gene match: 7. CDR1 is KGHSH, CDR2 LQKENI, per germline. The full variable domain, with the rest looked up from reference TRBV18 and TRBJ2-7, is NAGVMQNPRHLVRRRGQEARLRCSPMKGHSHVYWYRQLPEEGLKFMVYLQKENIIDESGMPKERFSAEFPKEGPSILRIQQVVRGDSAAYFCASSLRTGESYEQYFGPGTRLTVT.

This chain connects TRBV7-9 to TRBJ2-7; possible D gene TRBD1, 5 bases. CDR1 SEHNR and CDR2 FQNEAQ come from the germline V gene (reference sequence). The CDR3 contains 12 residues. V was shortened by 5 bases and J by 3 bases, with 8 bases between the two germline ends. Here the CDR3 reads CASSRQYYEQYF. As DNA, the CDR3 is TGTGCCAGCAGCCGACAGTACTACGAGCAGTACTTC.

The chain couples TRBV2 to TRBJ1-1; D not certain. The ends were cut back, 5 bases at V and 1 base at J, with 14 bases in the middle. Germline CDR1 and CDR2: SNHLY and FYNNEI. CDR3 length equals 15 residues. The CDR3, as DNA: TGTGCCAGCAGTAAAAAACGGACGGGGAACACTGAAGCTTTCTTT. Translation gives CASSKKRTGNTEAFF.

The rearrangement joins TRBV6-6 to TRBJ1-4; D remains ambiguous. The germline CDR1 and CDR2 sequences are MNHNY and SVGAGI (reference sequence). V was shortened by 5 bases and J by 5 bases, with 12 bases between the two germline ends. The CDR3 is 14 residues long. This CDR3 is CASSTPEKNEKLFF. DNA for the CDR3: TGTGCCAGCAGTACGCCGGAGAAAAATGAAAAACTGTTTTTT.